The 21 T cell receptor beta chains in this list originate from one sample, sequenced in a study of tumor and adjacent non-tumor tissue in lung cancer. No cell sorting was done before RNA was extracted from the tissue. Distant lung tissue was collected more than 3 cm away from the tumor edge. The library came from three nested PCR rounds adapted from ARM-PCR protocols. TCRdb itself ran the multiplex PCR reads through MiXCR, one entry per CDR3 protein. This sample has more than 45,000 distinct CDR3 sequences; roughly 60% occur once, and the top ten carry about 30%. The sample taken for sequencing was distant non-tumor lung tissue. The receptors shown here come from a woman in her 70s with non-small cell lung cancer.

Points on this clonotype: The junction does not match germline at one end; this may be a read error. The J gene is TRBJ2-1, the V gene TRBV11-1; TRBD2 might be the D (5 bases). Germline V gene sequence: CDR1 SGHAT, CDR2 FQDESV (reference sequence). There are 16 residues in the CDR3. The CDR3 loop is CASRLALAGLYYEQFF. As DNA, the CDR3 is TGTGCCAGCAGATTAGCCCTAGCAGGCCTGTACTATGAGCAGTTCTTC.

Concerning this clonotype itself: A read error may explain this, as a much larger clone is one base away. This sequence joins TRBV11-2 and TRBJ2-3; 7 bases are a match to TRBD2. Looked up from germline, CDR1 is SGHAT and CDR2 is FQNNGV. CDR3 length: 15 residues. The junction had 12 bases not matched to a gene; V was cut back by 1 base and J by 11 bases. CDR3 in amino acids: CASSLVVDPRTRQYF. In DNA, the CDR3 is TGTGCCAGCAGCTTAGTGGTGGATCCGCGGACTAGGCAGTATTTT.

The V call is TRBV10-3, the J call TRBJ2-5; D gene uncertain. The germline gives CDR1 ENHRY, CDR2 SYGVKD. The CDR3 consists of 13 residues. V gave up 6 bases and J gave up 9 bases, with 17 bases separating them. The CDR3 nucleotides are TGTGCCATCAGACCGGACGACCAAGTGGCCCAGTACTTC. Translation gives CAIRPDDQVAQYF.

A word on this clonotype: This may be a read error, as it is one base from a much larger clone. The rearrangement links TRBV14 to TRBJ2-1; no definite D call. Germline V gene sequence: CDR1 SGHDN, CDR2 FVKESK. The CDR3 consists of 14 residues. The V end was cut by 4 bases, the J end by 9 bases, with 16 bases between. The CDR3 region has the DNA TGTGCCAGCAGCCCCCGAAAGGTGGGCATTGAGCAGTTCTTC. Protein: CASSPRKVGIEQFF.

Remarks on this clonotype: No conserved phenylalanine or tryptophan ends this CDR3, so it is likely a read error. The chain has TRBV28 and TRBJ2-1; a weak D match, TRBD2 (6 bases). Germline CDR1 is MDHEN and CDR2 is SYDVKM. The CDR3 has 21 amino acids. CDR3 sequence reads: CVSSLSPLLAGHYRGNNEQFY. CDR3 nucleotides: TGTGTCAGCAGTTTATCCCCTTTACTAGCAGGGCATTATAGGGGCAACAATGAGCAGTTCTAC.

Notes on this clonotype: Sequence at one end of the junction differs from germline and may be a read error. CDR3 protein: CANSHTPGPNQPQHF. The CDR3, as DNA: TGTGCCAACAGCCATACCCCGGGGCCCAATCAGCCCCAGCATTTT. The V gene is TRBV7-8, the J gene TRBJ1-5, with TRBD1 as a possible D gene (5 bases). CDR1 and CDR2 from the germline V gene are SGHVS and FQNEAQ. This CDR3 comprises 15 residues.

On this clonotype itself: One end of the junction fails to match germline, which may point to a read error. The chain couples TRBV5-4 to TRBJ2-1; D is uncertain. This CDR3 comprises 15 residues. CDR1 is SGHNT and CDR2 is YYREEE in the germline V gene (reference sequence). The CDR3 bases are TGTGCCAGCAGCGACCGGATAGGGTTTAACAATGAGCGGTTCTTC. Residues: CASSDRIGFNNERFF.

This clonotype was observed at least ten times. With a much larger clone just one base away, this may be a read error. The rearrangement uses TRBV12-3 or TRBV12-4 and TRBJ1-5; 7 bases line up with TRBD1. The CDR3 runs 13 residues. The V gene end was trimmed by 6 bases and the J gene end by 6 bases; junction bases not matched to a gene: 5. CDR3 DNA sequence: TGTGCCAGCAGCTCGACAGGGTTTCAGCCCCAGCATTTT. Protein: CASSSTGFQPQHF.

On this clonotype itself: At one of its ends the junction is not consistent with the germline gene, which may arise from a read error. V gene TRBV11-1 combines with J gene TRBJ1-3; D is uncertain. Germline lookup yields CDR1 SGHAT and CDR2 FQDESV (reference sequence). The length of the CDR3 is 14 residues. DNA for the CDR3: TGTGCTAGCAGCTTATCGATCTCTGGAAATGCCATATATTTT. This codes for CASSLSISGNAIYF.

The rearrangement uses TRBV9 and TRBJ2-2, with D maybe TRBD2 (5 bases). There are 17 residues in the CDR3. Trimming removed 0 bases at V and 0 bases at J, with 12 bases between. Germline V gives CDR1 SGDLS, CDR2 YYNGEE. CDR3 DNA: TGTGCCAGCAGCGTAGCTGGGAGCTTCGCGAACACCGGGGAGCTGTTTTTT. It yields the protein CASSVAGSFANTGELFF.

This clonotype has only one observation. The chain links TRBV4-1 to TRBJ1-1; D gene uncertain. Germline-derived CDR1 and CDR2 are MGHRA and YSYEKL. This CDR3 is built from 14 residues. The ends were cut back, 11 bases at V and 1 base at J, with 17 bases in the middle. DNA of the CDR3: TGCGCCGGCAACCACCGGACTGAGAACACTGAAGCTTTCTTT. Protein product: CAGNHRTENTEAFF.

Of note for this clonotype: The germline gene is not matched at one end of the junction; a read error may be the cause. In DNA, the CDR3 is TGTGTCAGCAGTTCCGCCTTCACAGATACGCAGCATTTT. It yields the protein CVSSSAFTDTQHF. The chain carries TRBV6-6 and TRBJ2-3; unclear D gene. Gene TRBJ1-5 matches the end of the DNA better, so the J call may be wrong. Germline CDR1 reads MNHNY; CDR2 reads SVGAGI (reference sequence). CDR3 length equals 13 residues.

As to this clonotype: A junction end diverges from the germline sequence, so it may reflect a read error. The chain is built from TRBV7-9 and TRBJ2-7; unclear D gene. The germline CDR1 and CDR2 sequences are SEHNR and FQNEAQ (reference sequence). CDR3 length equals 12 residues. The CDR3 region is CVSSHPGGEQYF. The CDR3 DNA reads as TGTGTCAGCAGTCACCCGGGTGGCGAGCAGTACTTC.

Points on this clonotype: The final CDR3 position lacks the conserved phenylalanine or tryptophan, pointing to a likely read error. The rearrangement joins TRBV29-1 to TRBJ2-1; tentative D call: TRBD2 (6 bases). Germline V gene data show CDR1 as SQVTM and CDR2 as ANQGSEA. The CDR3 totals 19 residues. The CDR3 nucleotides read TGCAGCGTTTTGGGAGGTGGTCGGGCGGGATCATTACCCTACAATGAACAGTTCCTC. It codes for CSVLGGGRAGSLPYNEQFL.

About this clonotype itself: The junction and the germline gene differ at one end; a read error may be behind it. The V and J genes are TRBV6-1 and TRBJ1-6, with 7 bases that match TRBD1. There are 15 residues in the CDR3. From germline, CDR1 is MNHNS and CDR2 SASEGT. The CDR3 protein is CTSSHIQGNNSLLHF. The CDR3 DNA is TGTACCAGCAGCCATATACAGGGGAATAATTCACTCCTCCACTTT.

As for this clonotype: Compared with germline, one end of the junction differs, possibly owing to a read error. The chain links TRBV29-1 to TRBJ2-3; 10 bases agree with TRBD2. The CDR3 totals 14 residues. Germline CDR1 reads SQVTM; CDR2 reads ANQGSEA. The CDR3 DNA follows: TGTAGCGTTGACCCTAGCGGGAGTTGGGATACGCACTATTTT. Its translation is CSVDPSGSWDTHYF.

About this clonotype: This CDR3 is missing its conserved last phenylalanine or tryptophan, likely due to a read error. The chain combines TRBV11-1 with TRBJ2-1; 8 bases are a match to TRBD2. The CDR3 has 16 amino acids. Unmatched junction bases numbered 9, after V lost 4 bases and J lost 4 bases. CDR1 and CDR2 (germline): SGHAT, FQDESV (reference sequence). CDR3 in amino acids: CASSSALAGLYNEQFS. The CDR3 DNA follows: TGTGCCAGCAGCTCAGCCCTAGCGGGCCTATACAATGAGCAGTTCTCC.

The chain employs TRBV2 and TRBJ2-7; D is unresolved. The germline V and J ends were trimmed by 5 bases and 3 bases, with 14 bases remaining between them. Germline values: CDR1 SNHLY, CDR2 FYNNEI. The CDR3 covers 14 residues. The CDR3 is CASSLDSNDYEQYF. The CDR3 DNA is TGTGCCAGCAGTCTAGACTCTAACGACTACGAGCAGTACTTC.

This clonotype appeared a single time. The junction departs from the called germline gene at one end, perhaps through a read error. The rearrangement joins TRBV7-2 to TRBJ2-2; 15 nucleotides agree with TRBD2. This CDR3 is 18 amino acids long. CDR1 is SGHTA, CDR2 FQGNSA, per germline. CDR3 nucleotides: TGTGCCAGCAGCTGGGGACTAGCGGGAGGTCCGAACACCGGGGAGTTGTTTTTT. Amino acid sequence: CASSWGLAGGPNTGELFF.

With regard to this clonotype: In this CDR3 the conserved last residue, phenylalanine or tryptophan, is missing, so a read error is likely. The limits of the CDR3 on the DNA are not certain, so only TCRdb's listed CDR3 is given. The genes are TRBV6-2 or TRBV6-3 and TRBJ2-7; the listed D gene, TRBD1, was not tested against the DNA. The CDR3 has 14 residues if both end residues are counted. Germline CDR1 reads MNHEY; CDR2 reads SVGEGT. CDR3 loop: CASRDGQNYYKGYL.

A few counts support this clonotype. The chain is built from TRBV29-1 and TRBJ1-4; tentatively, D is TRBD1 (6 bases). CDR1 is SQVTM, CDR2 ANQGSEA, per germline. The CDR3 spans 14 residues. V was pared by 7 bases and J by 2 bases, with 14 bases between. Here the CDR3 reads CSAGQRGTNEKLFF. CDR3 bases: TGCAGCGCCGGGCAGAGGGGGACTAATGAAAAACTGTTTTTT. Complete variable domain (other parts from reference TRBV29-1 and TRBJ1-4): SAVISQKPSRDICQRGTSLTIQCQVDSQVTMMFWYRQQPGQSLTLIATANQGSEATYESGFVIDKFPISRPNLTFSTLTVSNMSPEDSSIYLCSAGQRGTNEKLFFGSGTQLSVL.